These 16 T cell receptor beta chains were all obtained from the same sample, sequenced in a study of blood T cell repertoires in COVID-19. This table comes from immunoSEQ multiplex PCR, and its TCRdb copy is limited to in-frame clones, with some not included. The profile shows 130,000 to 150,000 clones, around 90% of them singletons. The sample consisted of peripheral blood. Receptors were obtained from a woman in her fifties or sixties with acute or convalescent COVID-19.

The chain uses TRBV2 and TRBJ1-1; maybe TRBD1 (6 bases). The CDR3 has 14 residues. Germline CDR1 is SNHLY and CDR2 is FYNNEI. Trimming removed 6 bases from V and 2 bases from J, with 13 bases in between. The CDR3 DNA is TGTGCCAGCAGCCCCTGGGACAATAACACTGAAGCTTTCTTT. Translated, it gives CASSPWDNNTEAFF. Combining the CDR3 with reference TRBV2 and TRBJ1-1 gives the whole variable domain EPEVTQTPSHQVTQMGQEVILRCVPISNHLYFYWYRQILGQKVEFLVSFYNNEISEKSEIFDDQFSVERPDGSNFTLKIRSTKLEDSAMYFCASSPWDNNTEAFFGQGTRLTVV.

The genes are TRBV9 and TRBJ2-2; D gene ambiguous. The CDR3 has 16 amino acids. Trimming removed 0 bases at V and 2 bases at J, with 11 bases between. Germline-derived CDR1 and CDR2 are SGDLS and YYNGEE. The CDR3 region is CASSVGAPRNTGELFF. In DNA form, the CDR3 reads TGTGCCAGCAGCGTAGGGGCTCCTCGAAACACCGGGGAGCTGTTTTTT. The full variable domain, rest sourced from reference TRBV9 and TRBJ2-2, is DSGVTQTPKHLITATGQRVTLRCSPRSGDLSVYWYQQSLDQGLQFLIQYYNGEERAKGNILERFSAQQFPDLHSELNLSSLELGDSALYFCASSVGAPRNTGELFFGEGSRLTVL.

The V and J genes are TRBV2 and TRBJ2-7, with 7 bases aligning to TRBD2. CDR3 length: 16 amino acids. Germline CDR1 SNHLY, CDR2 FYNNEI. V was clipped by 6 bases and J by 0 bases; unmatched bases: 11. CDR3: CASRGGWRSDSYEQYF. The CDR3 DNA sequence: TGTGCCAGCAGGGGGGGGTGGAGGTCAGACTCCTACGAGCAGTACTTC.

This sequence joins TRBV2 and TRBJ2-1, with 9 bases matching TRBD2. The CDR3 is made up of 14 amino acids. V shed 4 bases and J 6 bases; nucleotides not matched to a gene: 4. The germline V gene has CDR1 SNHLY and CDR2 FYNNEI. Here the CDR3 DNA reads TGTGCCAGCAGTGGGCTAGCGGGGCTCAATGAGCAGTTCTTC. It specifies CASSGLAGLNEQFF.

The chain uses TRBV29-1 and TRBJ1-2; 7 bases line up with TRBD1. Germline V gives CDR1 SQVTM, CDR2 ANQGSEA. Trimming removed 3 bases from V and 9 bases from J; junction bases left unmatched: 4. This CDR3 comprises 11 residues. CDR3 loop: CSVEDRMSYTF. DNA of the CDR3: TGCAGCGTTGAGGACAGGATGAGCTACACCTTC.

The genes are TRBV5-1 and TRBJ2-5; 7 bases are shared with TRBD1. The trim removed 4 bases at V and 5 bases at J, leaving 11 bases unmatched. Germline V gives CDR1 SGHRS, CDR2 YFSETQ. This CDR3 has 15 residues. The CDR3 is CASSAPDRELETQYF. The CDR3 bases are TGCGCCAGCAGCGCCCCCGACAGGGAATTGGAGACCCAGTACTTC.

This chain connects TRBV10-2 to TRBJ2-7, with 8 bases matching TRBD2. Germline trimming cut 7 bases from V and 5 bases from J; bases unmatched to any gene: 13. This CDR3 contains 15 residues. Looked up from germline, CDR1 is WSHSY and CDR2 is SAAADI. Here the CDR3 DNA reads TGCGCCAGCAATCAGGGACTAGTCGGCGGGGACGAGCAGTACTTC. Translating it yields CASNQGLVGGDEQYF.

This clone was seen only a few times. V usage is TRBV7-3 and J usage is TRBJ2-7; possible D gene TRBD2, 5 bases. V lost 1 base and J lost 6, with 13 bases in between. The CDR3 sequence is 14 residues long. The germline gives CDR1 SGHTA, CDR2 FQGTGA. CDR3 region: CASSLSDAGGEQYF. The CDR3 DNA sequence: TGTGCCAGCAGCTTAAGTGACGCGGGCGGCGAGCAGTACTTC.

In its sample, this clone was seen once. The gene calls are TRBV3-1 (or the pseudogene TRBV3-2) and TRBJ1-2; TRBD1 is a possible D gene (5 bases). The CDR3 runs to 14 residues. The germline gives CDR1 LGHDT, CDR2 YNNKEL (reference sequence). Trimming stripped 1 base from V and 4 bases from J, with 10 bases between. CDR3 DNA: TGTGCCAGCAGCCAAGGGGGCGCGGCCTATGGCTACACCTTC. Translation gives CASSQGGAAYGYTF.

The chain employs TRBV5-4 and TRBJ2-5, with 10 bases matching TRBD2. The CDR3 extends over 16 amino acids. Germline V gives CDR1 SGHNT, CDR2 YYREEE (reference sequence). V gave up 4 bases and J gave up 2 bases; unmatched junction bases: 8. The DNA for the CDR3 is TGTGCCAGCAGCCCTCGGGGTAGCGGGGGGCAAGAGACCCAGTACTTC. Protein product: CASSPRGSGGQETQYF.

The J gene is TRBJ1-2, the V gene TRBV27, with 8 bases identical to TRBD1. V was pared by 0 bases and J by 7 bases, with 4 bases of the junction left unmatched. Per germline, CDR1 MNHEY and CDR2 SMNVEV (reference sequence). The CDR3 is 14 residues long. Here the CDR3 DNA reads TGTGCCAGCAGTTTATCCCGGACAGGGTCTGGCTACACCTTC. It specifies CASSLSRTGSGYTF.

The chain recombines TRBV5-1 with TRBJ1-2, with 10 bases identical to TRBD1. Trimming took 3 bases from V and 4 from J; bases not matched to a gene: 3. The CDR3 runs 14 residues. Germline CDR1 reads SGHRS; CDR2 reads YFSETQ. The chain's CDR3 is CASSSGQGIYGYTF. The DNA of the CDR3 is TGCGCCAGCAGCTCGGGACAGGGGATCTATGGCTACACCTTC.

The rearrangement joins TRBV7-9 to TRBJ1-4; the D gene is possibly TRBD1 (6 bases). V was clipped by 5 bases and J by 5 bases, with 15 bases between them. The CDR3 contains 15 residues. Germline V gene data show CDR1 as SEHNR and CDR2 as FQNEAQ (reference sequence). The chain's CDR3 is CASSQNRAPNEKLFF. As DNA, the CDR3 is TGTGCCAGCAGCCAAAACAGGGCGCCCAATGAAAAACTGTTTTTT.

This clone was recorded at least ten times. The chain uses TRBV28 and TRBJ2-1; 9 bases line up with TRBD2. The length of the CDR3 is 17 residues. Trimming at V came to 3 bases and at J to 2 bases, leaving 8 bases not matched to a gene. Germline-derived CDR1 and CDR2 are MDHEN and SYDVKM. In nucleotides, the CDR3 is TGTGCCAGCAGTTTTCCCTCCCTAGCGGGGACCTACAATGAGCAGTTCTTC. Residues: CASSFPSLAGTYNEQFF.

The CDR3 sequence: CASSHLDRATFF. CDR3 in DNA: TGCGCCAGCAGCCACCTAGACAGGGCGACTTTCTTT. The chain employs TRBV4-1 and TRBJ1-1; TRBD1 aligns across 7 bases. The V gene end was trimmed by 3 bases and the J gene end by 12 bases; junction bases not matched to a gene: 7. From germline, CDR1 is MGHRA and CDR2 YSYEKL. This CDR3 contains 12 residues.

The rearrangement joins TRBV11-2 to TRBJ1-6, with TRBD1 matching over 8 bases. This CDR3 region has 15 residues. V shed 4 bases and J 6 bases; nucleotides not matched to a gene: 5. Germline CDR1 and CDR2: SGHAT and FQNNGV. CDR3: CASSSRQGTNSPLHF. The DNA for the CDR3 is TGTGCCAGCAGCTCCAGACAGGGGACTAATTCACCCCTCCACTTT. Filled out from reference TRBV11-2 and TRBJ1-6, the complete variable domain reads EAGVAQSPRYKIIEKRQSVAFWCNPISGHATLYWYQQILGQGPKLLIQFQNNGVVDDSQLPKDRFSAERLKGVDSTLKIQPAKLEDSAVYLCASSSRQGTNSPLHFGNGTRLTVT.